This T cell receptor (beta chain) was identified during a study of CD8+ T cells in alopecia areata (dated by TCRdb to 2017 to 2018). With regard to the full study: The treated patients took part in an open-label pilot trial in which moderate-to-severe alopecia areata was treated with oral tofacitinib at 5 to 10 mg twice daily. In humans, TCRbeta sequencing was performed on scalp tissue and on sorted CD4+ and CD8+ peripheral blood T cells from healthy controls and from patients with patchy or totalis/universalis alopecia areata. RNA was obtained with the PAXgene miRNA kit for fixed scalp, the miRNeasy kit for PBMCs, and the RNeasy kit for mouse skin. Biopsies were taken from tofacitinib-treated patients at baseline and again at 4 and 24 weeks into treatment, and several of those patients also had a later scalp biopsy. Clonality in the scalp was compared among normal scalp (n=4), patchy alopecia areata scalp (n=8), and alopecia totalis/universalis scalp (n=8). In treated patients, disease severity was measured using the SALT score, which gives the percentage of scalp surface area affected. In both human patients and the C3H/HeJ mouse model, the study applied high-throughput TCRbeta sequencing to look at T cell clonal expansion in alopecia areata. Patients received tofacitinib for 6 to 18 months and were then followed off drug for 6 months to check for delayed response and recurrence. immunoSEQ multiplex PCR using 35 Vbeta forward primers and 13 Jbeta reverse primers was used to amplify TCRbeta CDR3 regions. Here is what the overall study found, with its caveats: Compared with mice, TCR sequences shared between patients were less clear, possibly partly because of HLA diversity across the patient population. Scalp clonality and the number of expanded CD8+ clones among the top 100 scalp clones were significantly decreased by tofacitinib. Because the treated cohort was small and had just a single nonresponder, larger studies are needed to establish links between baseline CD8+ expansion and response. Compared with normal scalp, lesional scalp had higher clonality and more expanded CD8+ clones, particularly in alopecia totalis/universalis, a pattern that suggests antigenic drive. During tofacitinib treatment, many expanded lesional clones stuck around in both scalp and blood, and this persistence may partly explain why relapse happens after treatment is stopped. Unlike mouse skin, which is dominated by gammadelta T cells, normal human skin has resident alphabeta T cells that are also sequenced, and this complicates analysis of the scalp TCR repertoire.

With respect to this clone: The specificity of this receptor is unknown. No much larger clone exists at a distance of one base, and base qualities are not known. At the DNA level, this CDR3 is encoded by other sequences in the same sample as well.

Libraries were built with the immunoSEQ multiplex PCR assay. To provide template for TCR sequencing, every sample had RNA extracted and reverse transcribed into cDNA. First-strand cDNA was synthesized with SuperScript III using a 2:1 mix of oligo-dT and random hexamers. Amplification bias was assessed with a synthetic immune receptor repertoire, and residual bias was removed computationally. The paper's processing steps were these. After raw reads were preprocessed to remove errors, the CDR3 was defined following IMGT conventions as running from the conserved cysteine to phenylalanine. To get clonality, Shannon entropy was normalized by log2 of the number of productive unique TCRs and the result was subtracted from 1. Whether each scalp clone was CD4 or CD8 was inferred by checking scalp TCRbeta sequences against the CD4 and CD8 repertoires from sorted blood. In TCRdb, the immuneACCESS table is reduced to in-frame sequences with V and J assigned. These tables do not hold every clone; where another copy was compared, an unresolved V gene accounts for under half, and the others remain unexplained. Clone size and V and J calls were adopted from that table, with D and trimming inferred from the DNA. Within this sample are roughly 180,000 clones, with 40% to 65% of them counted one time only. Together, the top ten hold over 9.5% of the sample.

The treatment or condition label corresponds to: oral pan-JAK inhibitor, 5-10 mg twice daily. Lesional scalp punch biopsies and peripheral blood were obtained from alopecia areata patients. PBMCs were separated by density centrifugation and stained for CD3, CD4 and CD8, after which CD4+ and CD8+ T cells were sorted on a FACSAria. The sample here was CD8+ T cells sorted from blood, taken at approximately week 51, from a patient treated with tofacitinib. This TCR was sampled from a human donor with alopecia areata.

The nucleotides are TGTGCCAGCAGCTACAGGGGGAATCAGCCCCAGCATTTT. Its product reads: CASSYRGNQPQHF. The chain is made from TRBV7-2 and TRBJ1-5; TRBD1 fits 8 bases in the junction. The germline V and J ends show losses of 4 bases and 4 bases respectively, and no gene match explains 0 bases of the junction. From the cysteine up to the phenylalanine, the CDR3 has a length of 13 residues. The only DNA kept is the CDR3, 39 bases in frame from the first base. The germline V gene supplies CDR1 SGHTA and CDR2 FQGNSA. Beyond the CDR3, the reference TRBV7-2 and TRBJ1-5 genes provide the residues; the full variable domain reads: GAGVSQSPSNKVTEKGKDVELRCDPISGHTALYWYRQSLGQGLEFLIYFQGNSAPDKSGLPSDRFSAERTGGSVSTLTIQRTQQEDSAVYLCASSYRGNQPQHFGDGTRLSIL.